This T cell receptor beta chain was profiled in a study of radiotherapy plus CTLA-4 blockade in lung cancer. Study summary: Among patients, around 18% showed objective responses, and roughly 30% had disease control.

General study results and limits: The study found tumor-derived TCR clones expanded in blood after radiotherapy plus ipilimumab.

Focal radiation was given together with CTLA-4 blockade (ipilimumab) to patients with chemo-refractory metastatic non-small-cell lung cancer. Repertoires were generated with immunoSEQ multiplex PCR, while TCRdb's copy carries only in-frame clones and drops some. The sample has about 120,000 clones; 70% to 90% are singletons. In regard to this clone: The target antigen is unknown.

Looked up from germline, CDR1 is MNHEY and CDR2 is SVGAGI. The CDR3 spans 14 residues. V dropped 5 bases and J dropped 5; count of bases not matched to a gene: 7. The sequenced sample was peripheral blood, obtained from a patient treated with radiotherapy plus ipilimumab. This TCR derives from a human donor with non-small cell lung cancer that progressed on radiotherapy plus ipilimumab. The chain carries TRBV6-5 and TRBJ2-5; 8 nucleotides align to TRBD2. CDR3 in amino acids: CASSRLAPGETQYF. The CDR3, as DNA: TGTGCCAGCAGTAGACTAGCGCCAGGGGAGACCCAGTACTTC.